Sequencing of this T cell receptor (beta chain) was carried out in a study of PD-1 blockade in classical Hodgkin lymphoma. Study-wide points: TCR diversity rose significantly by C4D1 in CD4+ but not CD8+ cells.

With no exception, relapse followed autologous stem cell transplantation in all patients, and brentuximab vedotin exposure varied. Responses achieved at best were complete response, partial response or progressive disease. Assay: immunoSEQ multiplex PCR; the TCRdb copy retains only in-frame clones and omits some. The data contain under 95,000 clones, about 93% of them seen just once; the ten biggest clones take up approximately 8.1%. Points on this clone: Its target is not known. Germline and junction disagree at one end, which may indicate a read error.

CDR3 length: 13 amino acids. CDR1 and CDR2 (germline): MNHNY, SVGAGI (reference sequence). The chain is built from TRBV6-6 and TRBJ1-3, with TRBD1 matching 10 bases. The receptor was derived from a human donor with classical Hodgkin lymphoma. This specimen was peripheral blood mononuclear cells (PBMCs), taken at baseline. The CDR3 region is CASSYSGTGEGDF. The DNA of the CDR3 is TGTGCCAGCAGTTACTCAGGGACAGGGGAGGGAGATTTT.